This TCR beta chain was captured by sequencing in a study of cytomegalovirus exposure and HLA in healthy donors. Points from the study as a whole: Later genetic work tied a missense DCLRE1C variant to beta-chain V and J trimming. What was likely a sequencing artifact was a cluster of highly shared sequence variants.

The PCR had 60 Vbeta and 13 Jbeta primers. The method was immunoSEQ multiplex PCR; TCRdb's version includes in-frame clones alone and lacks a portion of them. The sample lists nearly 200,000 clones; approximately 87% were seen once. Each of the donors was a healthy bone marrow donor. On this clone: Its antigen is not known.

The sequenced sample consisted of PBMCs. The receptor's source is a man aged 25 to 45 in good health and CMV-seronegative.

CDR3 DNA: TGTGCCAGCAGTCCGAGCGGGAGGGCCGTTGGCGAGCAGTACTTC. The encoded protein is CASSPSGRAVGEQYF. The chain combines TRBV28 with TRBJ2-7, with 10 nucleotides matching TRBD2. The CDR3 has 15 residues. V gave up 5 bases and J gave up 6 bases; unmatched junction bases: 10. From germline, CDR1 is MDHEN and CDR2 SYDVKM.